The 11 T cell receptor beta chains presented below share a single source sample, sequenced in a study of post-analysis software for immune sequencing data. Their cognate antigens are unknown. Incorporated into the TCR beta cDNA libraries were unique molecular identifiers, which served to reduce PCR and sequencing biases. TCRdb reprocessed the PCR reads via MiXCR and lists one record per CDR3 protein. The data show roughly 570,000 distinct CDR3 sequences, roughly 34% seen once. Notes on the study in general: Elevated frequency relative to controls characterized 4 or 5 TRBV segments in patients, TRBV5-6, TRBV5-1 and TRBV20-1 among them.

The sample was blood. The receptors originated from a girl aged 2-17 years with multiple sclerosis.

This clonotype was observed a handful of times. The chain combines TRBV6-6 with TRBJ1-5; no firm D call. Trimming cost V 8 bases and J 2 bases, with 16 bases left between them. In germline, CDR1 is MNHNY, CDR2 SVGAGI (reference sequence). The CDR3 loop spans 15 amino acids. The chain's CDR3 is CASDPGWGRNQPQHF. The CDR3 nucleotides are TGTGCCAGCGACCCTGGGTGGGGTCGCAATCAGCCCCAGCATTTT.

The V gene is TRBV5-1, the J gene TRBJ1-6; 10 bases are shared with TRBD1. Germline lookup yields CDR1 SGHRS and CDR2 YFSETQ. V lost 3 bases to trimming and J lost 9 bases; unmatched junction nucleotides: 6. The CDR3 has 15 residues. The CDR3 protein is CASSSGQGEGSPLHF. CDR3 nucleotide sequence: TGCGCCAGCAGCTCCGGACAGGGGGAAGGTTCACCCCTCCACTTT.

A few counts support this clonotype. The CDR3 is CSVDPGGRGEKLFF. CDR3 nucleotides: TGCAGCGTTGACCCAGGGGGCCGGGGTGAAAAACTGTTTTTT. The chain joins TRBV29-1 to TRBJ1-4; the match to TRBD1 covers 8 bases. J lost 7 bases, V lost 3 bases, and 7 bases had no gene match. The CDR3 contains 14 residues. CDR1 is SQVTM, CDR2 ANQGSEA, per germline.

This clonotype was picked up a small number of times. The chain couples TRBV5-5 to TRBJ1-2; perhaps TRBD1 as D (5 bases). Germline V gene sequence: CDR1 SGHKS, CDR2 YYEKEE (reference sequence). The length of the CDR3 is 15 residues. Trimming cost V 4 bases and J 6 bases, with 19 bases left between them. Written as DNA, the CDR3 is TGTGCCAGCAGCCTCGGGACGCGAAATCGGGATGGCTACACCTTC. This gives the protein CASSLGTRNRDGYTF.

The table lists this clonotype with many counts. This chain connects TRBV5-1 to TRBJ1-1, with no clear D. V was cut by 0 bases and J by 1 base, with 7 bases left in between. CDR1 and CDR2 (germline): SGHRS, YFSETQ. The CDR3 contains 14 residues. The CDR3: CASSLGAGNTEAFF. The CDR3 DNA sequence: TGCGCCAGCAGCTTGGGGGCGGGGAACACTGAAGCTTTCTTT. The complete variable domain, with remaining parts taken from reference TRBV5-1 and TRBJ1-1, reads KAGVTQTPRYLIKTRGQQVTLSCSPISGHRSVSWYQQTPGQGLQFLFEYFSETQRNKGNFPGRFSGRQFSNSRSEMNVSTLELGDSALYLCASSLGAGNTEAFFGQGTRLTVV.

This chain uses TRBV19 with TRBJ1-2, with D unclear. The V end was cut by 0 bases, the J end by 4 bases, with 0 bases between. The V gene's germline CDR1 is LNHDA and CDR2 SQIVND (reference sequence). The CDR3 has 11 residues. The CDR3 DNA reads TGTGCCAGTAGTATAGACTATGGCTACACCTTC. It codes for CASSIDYGYTF.

The V and J genes are TRBV4-2 and TRBJ1-2; D may be TRBD1 (5 bases). Germline V gives CDR1 LGHNA, CDR2 YNFKEQ. There are 15 residues in the CDR3. V shed 4 bases and J shed 5 bases, with 17 bases lying between them. CDR3 bases: TGTGCCAGCAGCCTAGCCCCGGGGGAAGAGTATGGCTACACCTTC. It is translated as CASSLAPGEEYGYTF.

This clonotype was picked up a small number of times. This sequence joins TRBV3-1 and TRBJ1-6, with D hard to call. The ends were cut back, 2 bases at V and 7 bases at J, with 9 bases in the middle. CDR3 length: 14 amino acids. The germline gives CDR1 LGHDT, CDR2 YNNKEL (reference sequence). The CDR3 loop is CASSQLEWNSPLHF. CDR3 sequence (DNA): TGTGCCAGCAGCCAACTGGAATGGAATTCACCCCTCCACTTT.

A few counts support this clonotype. The rearrangement uses TRBV13 and TRBJ2-1, with D possibly called TRBD1 or TRBD2 (5 bases each). Germline values: CDR1 PRHDT, CDR2 FYEKMQ (reference sequence). This CDR3 has 17 residues. Trimming left V 5 bases short and J 7 bases short, with 24 bases between. The CDR3 nucleotides read TGTGCCAGCAGCCCCCGAATGGAAGGGGAGTTAAAGAATGAGCAGTTCTTC. This encodes CASSPRMEGELKNEQFF.

The genes are TRBV10-3 and TRBJ1-6; D gene unclear. This CDR3 spans 13 amino acids. Germline V CDR1 and CDR2: ENHRY, SYGVKD. With 5 bases removed from V and 4 bases from J, the gap between germline ends came to 6 bases. In DNA, the CDR3 is TGTGCCATCAGTCGGGCGTATAATTCACCCCTCCACTTT. Translating gives CAISRAYNSPLHF.

This chain joins TRBV5-1 and TRBJ2-3, with D tentatively TRBD2 (6 bases). V lost 7 bases and J lost 0, with 18 bases in between. Germline loops: CDR1 SGHRS, CDR2 YFSETQ. This CDR3 is 16 amino acids long. CDR3 nucleotides: TGCGCCAGCTTGCCCACCGGGACTTTGAGCACAGATACGCAGTATTTT. Amino acid sequence: CASLPTGTLSTDTQYF.